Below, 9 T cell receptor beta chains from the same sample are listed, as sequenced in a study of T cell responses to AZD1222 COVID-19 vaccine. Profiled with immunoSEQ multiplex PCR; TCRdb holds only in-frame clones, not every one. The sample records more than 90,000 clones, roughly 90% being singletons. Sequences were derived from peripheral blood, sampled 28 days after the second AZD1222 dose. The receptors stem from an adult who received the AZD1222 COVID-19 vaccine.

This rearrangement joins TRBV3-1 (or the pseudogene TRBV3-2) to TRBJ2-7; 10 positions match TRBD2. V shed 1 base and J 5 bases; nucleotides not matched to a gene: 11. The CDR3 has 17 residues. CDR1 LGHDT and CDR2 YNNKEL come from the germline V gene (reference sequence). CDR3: CASSQVLERGGLDEQYF. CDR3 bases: TGTGCCAGCAGCCAAGTCTTGGAGCGGGGGGGCCTGGACGAGCAGTACTTC.

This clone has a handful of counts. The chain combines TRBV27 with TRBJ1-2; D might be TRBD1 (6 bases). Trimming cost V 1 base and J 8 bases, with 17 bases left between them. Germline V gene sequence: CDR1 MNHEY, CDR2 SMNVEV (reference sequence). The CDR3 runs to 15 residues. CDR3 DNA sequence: TGTGCCAGCAGTTTATTCGGTGCTGGGGGGGGCGGCTACACCTTC. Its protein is CASSLFGAGGGGYTF.

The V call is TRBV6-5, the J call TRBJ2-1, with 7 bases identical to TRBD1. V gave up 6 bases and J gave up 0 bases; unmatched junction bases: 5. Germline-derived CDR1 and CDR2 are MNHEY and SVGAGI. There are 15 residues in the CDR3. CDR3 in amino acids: CASSSRDSSYNEQFF. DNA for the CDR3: TGTGCCAGCAGCTCTAGGGACAGCTCCTACAATGAGCAGTTCTTC.

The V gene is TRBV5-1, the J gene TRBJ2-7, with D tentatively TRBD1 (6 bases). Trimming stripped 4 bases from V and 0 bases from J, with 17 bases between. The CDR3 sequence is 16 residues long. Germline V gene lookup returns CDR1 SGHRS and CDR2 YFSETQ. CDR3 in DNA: TGCGCCAGCAGCCCCGAACCAGGGGCGAGCTCCTACGAGCAGTACTTC. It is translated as CASSPEPGASSYEQYF.

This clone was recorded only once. CDR3 bases: TGTGCCAGCAGTGGATTGGCTAGCGGGGGCACCGGGGAGCTGTTTTTT. Amino acid sequence: CASSGLASGGTGELFF. The chain employs TRBV6-1 and TRBJ2-2, with 10 nucleotides matching TRBD2. This CDR3 spans 16 amino acids. Germline V gene data show CDR1 as MNHNS and CDR2 as SASEGT. With 4 bases clipped from V and 4 bases from J, the junction kept 6 bases outside the gene matches.

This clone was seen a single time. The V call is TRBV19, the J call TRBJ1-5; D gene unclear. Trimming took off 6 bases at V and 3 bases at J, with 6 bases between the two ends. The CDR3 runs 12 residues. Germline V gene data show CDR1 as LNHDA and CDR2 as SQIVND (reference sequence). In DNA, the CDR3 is TGTGCCAGTAGGTCGTTCAATCAGCCCCAGCATTTT. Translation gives CASRSFNQPQHF.

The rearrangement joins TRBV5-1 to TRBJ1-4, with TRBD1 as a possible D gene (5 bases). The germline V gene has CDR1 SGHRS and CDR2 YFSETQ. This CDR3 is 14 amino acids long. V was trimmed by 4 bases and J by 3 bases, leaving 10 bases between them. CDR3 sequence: CASSLGGANEKLFF. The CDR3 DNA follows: TGCGCCAGCAGCCTCGGAGGGGCTAATGAAAAACTGTTTTTT.

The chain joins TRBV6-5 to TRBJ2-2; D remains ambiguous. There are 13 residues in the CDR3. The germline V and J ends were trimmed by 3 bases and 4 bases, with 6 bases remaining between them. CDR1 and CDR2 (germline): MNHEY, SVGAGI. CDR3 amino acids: CASSYRSTGELFF. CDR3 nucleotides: TGTGCCAGCAGTTATCGGAGCACCGGGGAGCTGTTTTTT.

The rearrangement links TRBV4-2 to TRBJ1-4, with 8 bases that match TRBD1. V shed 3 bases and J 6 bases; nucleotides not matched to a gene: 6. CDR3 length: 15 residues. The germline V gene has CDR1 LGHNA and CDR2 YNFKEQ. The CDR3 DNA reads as TGTGCCAGCAGCCACGGACAGGGCGGGGATGAAAAACTGTTTTTT. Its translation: CASSHGQGGDEKLFF.